This T cell receptor (beta chain) was recovered during a study of circulating and synovial CD4+ cells in juvenile arthritis. Broader study findings: These repertoires were less diverse than bulk blood CD4 repertoires.

Clones were sequenced by immunoSEQ multiplex PCR, and TCRdb holds only the in-frame ones, with some missing. This table holds 2,200 or so clones, more than 85% found once. Comments on this clone: Its antigen is still unknown.

This receptor was taken from a human donor with juvenile idiopathic arthritis. The sequenced material came from HLA-DR+ CD4+ T cells from blood. Subset meaning: circulating pathogenic-like lymphocytes, sorted as HLA-DR+CD14-CD3+CD4+CD25low/- blood T cells.

CDR3 protein: CASSFGQTDTQYF. In nucleotides, the CDR3 is TGCGCCAGCAGCTTTGGACAGACAGATACGCAGTATTTT. V and J are TRBV5-1 and TRBJ2-3; D may be TRBD1 (6 bases). Germline V lookup: CDR1 SGHRS, CDR2 YFSETQ. This CDR3 is 13 amino acids long. V was pared by 2 bases and J by 3 bases, with 7 bases between.